The next 11 T cell receptor beta chains were all read from a single sample in a study of OX40 agonist ivuxolimab in advanced cancers. Produced via immunoSEQ multiplex PCR; TCRdb's table is partial and in-frame only. The table includes about 48,000 clones, around nine tenths detected once. Sequenced material: CD4+ or CD8+ T cells sorted from blood, taken in a trial of the OX40 agonist ivuxolimab. The receptors were gathered from an adult with an advanced solid tumor such as melanoma, head and neck, liver or kidney cancer.

This clone was seen a single time. The chain uses TRBV7-2 and TRBJ2-5; 7 positions match TRBD2. The V segment lost 5 bases and the J segment 5 bases; nucleotides outside the gene matches: 2. The CDR3 extends over 12 amino acids. Per the germline V gene, CDR1 is SGHTA and CDR2 is FQGNSA. The CDR3 DNA is TGTGCCAGCAGCCGGGAGGATGAGACCCAGTACTTC. Translating gives CASSREDETQYF.

The V and J genes are TRBV25-1 and TRBJ1-1, with TRBD1 matching over 9 bases. With 6 bases clipped from V and 8 bases from J, the junction kept 10 bases outside the gene matches. The CDR3 covers 14 residues. Germline V gives CDR1 MGHDK, CDR2 SYGVNS. CDR3 DNA sequence: TGTGCCAGCAGGCCGAGGACAGGGGACATAGAAGCTTTCTTT. Its protein product is CASRPRTGDIEAFF.

The rearrangement links TRBV6-5 to TRBJ2-1; TRBD2 agrees at 8 bases. V lost 2 bases to trimming and J lost 6 bases; unmatched junction nucleotides: 3. CDR3 length equals 14 residues. CDR1 is MNHEY, CDR2 SVGAGI, per germline. For the CDR3, the DNA is TGTGCCAGCAGTTACGGCCTAGCGGGCAATGAGCAGTTCTTC. This sequence encodes CASSYGLAGNEQFF.

The gene calls are TRBV7-9 and TRBJ1-1; D gene unclear. Trimming took 0 bases from V and 2 from J, leaving 7 bases between them. The CDR3 is 14 residues long. CDR1 and CDR2 (germline): SEHNR, FQNEAQ (reference sequence). CDR3 sequence: CASSLAGFNTEAFF. CDR3 DNA: TGTGCCAGCAGCTTAGCCGGATTTAACACTGAAGCTTTCTTT.

The rearrangement uses TRBV7-9 and TRBJ1-1; the D is unclear. The CDR3 extends over 13 amino acids. V shed 7 bases and J shed 0 bases, with 9 bases lying between them. Germline loops: CDR1 SEHNR, CDR2 FQNEAQ (reference sequence). CDR3 DNA: TGTGCCAGCATCAATGTAATGAACACTGAAGCTTTCTTT. Translation: CASINVMNTEAFF.

The sample holds a few counts of this clone. The chain joins TRBV6-1 to TRBJ2-7; D is perhaps TRBD1 or TRBD2 (5 bases each). From germline, CDR1 is MNHNS and CDR2 SASEGT. V lost 11 bases, J lost 2 bases, and 19 bases lay in between. The CDR3 totals 14 residues. The CDR3 DNA reads TGTGCCGGGAAAGGGGAAGCGGAAACCTACGAGCAGTACTTC. Residues: CAGKGEAETYEQYF.

Concerning this clone: The junction and the germline gene differ at one end; a read error may be behind it. The chain uses TRBV7-7 and TRBJ2-5; TRBD2 agrees at 11 bases. CDR3 length: 14 residues. Looked up from germline, CDR1 is SSHAT and CDR2 is FNYEAQ (reference sequence). DNA of the CDR3: TGTGCTAGCAGCTTAGGACTAGCGGGAGAGACCCAGTACTTC. It codes for CASSLGLAGETQYF.

The chain joins TRBV7-2 to TRBJ1-4; D is perhaps TRBD1 (5 bases). Germline V lookup: CDR1 SGHTA, CDR2 FQGNSA. The CDR3 extends over 17 amino acids. Trimming pared 3 bases from V and 8 bases from J, leaving 22 bases between. The CDR3 is CASSLEPQSAGGEKLFF. CDR3 nucleotide sequence: TGTGCCAGCAGCTTGGAACCACAATCGGCTGGGGGGGAAAAACTGTTTTTT.

This chain joins TRBV5-4 and TRBJ1-1; D is perhaps TRBD1 (6 bases). Germline assignment: CDR1 SGHNT and CDR2 YYREEE (reference sequence). V was trimmed by 1 base and J by 12 bases, leaving 13 bases between them. This CDR3 spans 12 amino acids. CDR3 region: CASSLTGRGTFF. In DNA, the CDR3 is TGTGCCAGCAGCTTGACTGGGAGGGGGACTTTCTTT.

The chain carries TRBV19 and TRBJ2-1; D possibly corresponds to TRBD2 (5 bases). This CDR3 comprises 13 residues. The germline V gene encodes CDR1 LNHDA and CDR2 SQIVND (reference sequence). V lost 7 bases and J 0 bases, leaving 7 bases between the germline ends. CDR3 protein: CASTGVSYNEQFF. CDR3 sequence (DNA): TGTGCCAGTACCGGGGTCTCCTACAATGAGCAGTTCTTC.

The rearrangement uses TRBV9 and TRBJ2-2, with 8 positions matching TRBD2. Germline lookup yields CDR1 SGDLS and CDR2 YYNGEE. This CDR3 is 14 amino acids long. The trim removed 3 bases at V and 4 bases at J, leaving 2 bases unmatched. CDR3 sequence: CASSAGGRTGELFF. In nucleotides, the CDR3 is TGTGCCAGCAGCGCGGGGGGGCGCACCGGGGAGCTGTTTTTT. Variable domain in full (rest from reference TRBV9 and TRBJ2-2): DSGVTQTPKHLITATGQRVTLRCSPRSGDLSVYWYQQSLDQGLQFLIQYYNGEERAKGNILERFSAQQFPDLHSELNLSSLELGDSALYFCASSAGGRTGELFFGEGSRLTVL.